This T cell receptor (beta chain) was obtained from a study of early T cells in non-severe SARS-CoV-2 infection. Study as a whole: Bulk RNA taken from unsorted whole blood was sequenced, leaving chains unpaired.

TCRdb re-analysed the 5' RACE reads in MiXCR, keeping a single row per CDR3 protein. This table holds around 67,000 distinct CDR3 sequences, about an eighth found once. Germline V gene data show CDR1 as LNHDA and CDR2 as SQIVND (reference sequence). The CDR3 totals 12 residues. Trimming removed 1 base from V and 3 bases from J, with 3 bases in between. The material sequenced was whole blood, taken at baseline. This clonotype was obtained from an adult who was a healthcare worker with PCR-confirmed SARS-CoV-2 infection or an uninfected control (not recorded which). The chain couples TRBV19 to TRBJ1-2, with no clear D. CDR3 bases: TGTGCCAGTAGTATAGCTGACTATGGCTACACCTTC. The encoded protein is CASSIADYGYTF.